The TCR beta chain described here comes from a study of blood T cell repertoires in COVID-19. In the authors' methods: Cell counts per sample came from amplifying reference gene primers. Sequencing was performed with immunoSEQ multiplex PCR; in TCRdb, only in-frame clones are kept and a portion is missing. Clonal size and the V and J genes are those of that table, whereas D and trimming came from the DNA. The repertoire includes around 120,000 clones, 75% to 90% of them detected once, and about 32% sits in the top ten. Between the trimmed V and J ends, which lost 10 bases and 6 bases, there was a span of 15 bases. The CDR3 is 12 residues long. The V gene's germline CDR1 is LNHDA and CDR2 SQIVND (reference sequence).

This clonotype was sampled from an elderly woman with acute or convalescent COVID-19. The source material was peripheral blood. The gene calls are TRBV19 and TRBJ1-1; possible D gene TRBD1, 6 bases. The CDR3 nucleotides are TGTGCCACCCTAGGGGGTAGAGCTGAAGCTTTCTTT. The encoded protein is CATLGGRAEAFF.